The present entry profiles one T cell receptor beta chain with its context. The sequenced cases were selected for having the highest brain T cell transcript signatures. Before surgery, patients took at least one anti-epileptic drug. Here immunoSEQ multiplex PCR was the method, and the copy in TCRdb shows in-frame clones only, minus some. The sample has approximately 40,000 clones, about 93% seen once. This sample is part of a study of brain T cells in children with intractable seizures. CDR1 is MNHEY and CDR2 is SVGAGI in the germline V gene. J lost 12 bases, V lost 4 bases, and 11 bases had no gene match. This CDR3 has 13 residues.

This receptor was identified in a girl aged 2 to 9 with tuberous sclerosis and intractable seizures. V and J are TRBV6-5 and TRBJ1-2; TRBD1 agrees at 7 bases. Specimen: peripheral blood, collected at surgery. DNA of the CDR3: TGTGCCAGCAGTTTTTCCGGGACAGACGGGAACACCTTC. Translated, it gives CASSFSGTDGNTF.